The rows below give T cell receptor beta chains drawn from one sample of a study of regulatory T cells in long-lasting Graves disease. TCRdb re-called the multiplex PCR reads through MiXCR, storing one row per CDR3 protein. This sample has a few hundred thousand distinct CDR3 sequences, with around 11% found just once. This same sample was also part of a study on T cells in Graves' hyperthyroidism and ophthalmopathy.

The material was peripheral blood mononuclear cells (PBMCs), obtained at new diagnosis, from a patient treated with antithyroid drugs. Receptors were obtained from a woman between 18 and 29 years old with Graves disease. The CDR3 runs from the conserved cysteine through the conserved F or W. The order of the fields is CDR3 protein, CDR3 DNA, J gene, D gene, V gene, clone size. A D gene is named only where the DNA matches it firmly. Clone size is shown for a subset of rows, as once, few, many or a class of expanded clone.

CDR3: CASSQGSGMVGTQYF; DNA: TGCGCCAGCAGCCAAGGGTCGGGCATGGTTGGGACCCAGTACTTC; J: TRBJ2-5; D: .; V: TRBV4-1; size: .
CDR3: CASSPQGYTEAFF; DNA: TGTGCCAGCTCACCACAGGGTTACACTGAAGCTTTCTTT; J: TRBJ1-1; D: .; V: TRBV18; size: many
CDR3: CASSFPQGNYGYTF; DNA: TGTGCCAGCAGTTTCCCCCAGGGTAACTATGGCTACACCTTC; J: TRBJ1-2; D: .; V: TRBV28; size: .
CDR3: CASSQGPTGLNTEAFF; DNA: TGTGCCAGCAGCCAAGGTCCGACAGGCCTGAACACTGAAGCTTTCTTT; J: TRBJ1-1; D: .; V: TRBV3-1; size: few
CDR3: CASSFPTSDYNEQFF; DNA: TGTGCCAGCAGTTTCCCTACTAGTGACTACAATGAGCAGTTCTTC; J: TRBJ2-1; D: .; V: TRBV12-3/TRBV12-4; size: many
CDR3: CASSPHPSGRFNEQFF; DNA: TGTGCCAGCAGCCCCCACCCTAGCGGGAGGTTTAATGAGCAGTTCTTC; J: TRBJ2-1; D: TRBD2; V: TRBV6-2/TRBV6-3; size: many
CDR3: CASSSKGQGLYEQYF; DNA: TGTGCCAGCAGCTCGAAGGGACAGGGACTTTACGAGCAGTACTTC; J: TRBJ2-7; D: TRBD1; V: TRBV7-3; size: many
CDR3: CASSLGSYNSPLHF; DNA: TGTGCCAGCAGCTTAGGGAGCTATAATTCACCCCTCCACTTT; J: TRBJ1-6; D: .; V: TRBV7-2; size: .
CDR3: CASSLVAGGPIREQFF; DNA: TGCGCCAGCAGCTTGGTGGCGGGAGGCCCTATTAGGGAGCAGTTCTTC; J: TRBJ2-1; D: TRBD2; V: TRBV5-1; size: many
CDR3: CASSVRAGRASNTGELFF; DNA: TGTGCCAGCAGCGTGCGGGCAGGGAGAGCATCGAACACCGGGGAGCTGTTTTTT; J: TRBJ2-2; D: .; V: TRBV9; size: .
CDR3: CASSRTTTGEQYF; DNA: TGTGCCAGCAGTCGGACTACAACGGGCGAGCAGTACTTC; J: TRBJ2-7; D: .; V: TRBV6-2/TRBV6-3; size: many
CDR3: CASSYGPHLKGYEQYF; DNA: TGTGCCAGCAGTTACGGACCACACCTCAAGGGGTACGAGCAGTACTTC; J: TRBJ2-7; D: .; V: TRBV6-5; size: .
CDR3: CASSLHAGVDKNIQYF; DNA: TGCGCCAGCAGCTTGCACGCAGGGGTCGACAAAAACATTCAGTACTTC; J: TRBJ2-4; D: .; V: TRBV5-1; size: many